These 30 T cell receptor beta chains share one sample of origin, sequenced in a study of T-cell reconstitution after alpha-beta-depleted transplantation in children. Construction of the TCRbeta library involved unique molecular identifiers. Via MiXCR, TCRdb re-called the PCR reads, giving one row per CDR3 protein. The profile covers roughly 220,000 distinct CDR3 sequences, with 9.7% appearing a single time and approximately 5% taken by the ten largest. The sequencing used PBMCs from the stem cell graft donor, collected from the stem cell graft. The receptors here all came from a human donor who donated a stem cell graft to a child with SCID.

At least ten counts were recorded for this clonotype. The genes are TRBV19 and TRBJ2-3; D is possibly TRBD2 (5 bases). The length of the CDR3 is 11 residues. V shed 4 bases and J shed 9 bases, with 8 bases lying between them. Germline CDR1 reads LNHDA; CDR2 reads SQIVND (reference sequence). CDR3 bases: TGTGCCAGTAGTACCCCGGGGACGCAGTATTTT. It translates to CASSTPGTQYF.

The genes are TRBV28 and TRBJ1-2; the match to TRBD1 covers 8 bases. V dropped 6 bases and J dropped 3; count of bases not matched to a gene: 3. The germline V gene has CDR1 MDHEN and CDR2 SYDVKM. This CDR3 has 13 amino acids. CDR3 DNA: TGTGCCAGCAGGGCGACAGGGGACTATGGCTACACCTTC. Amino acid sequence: CASRATGDYGYTF.

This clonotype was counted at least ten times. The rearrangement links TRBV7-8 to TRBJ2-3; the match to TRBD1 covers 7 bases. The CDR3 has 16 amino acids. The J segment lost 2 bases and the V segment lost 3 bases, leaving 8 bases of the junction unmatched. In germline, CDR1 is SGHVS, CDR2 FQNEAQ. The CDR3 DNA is TGTGCCAGCAGCTTGGGACAGTCGATATTCACAGATACGCAGTATTTT. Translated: CASSLGQSIFTDTQYF.

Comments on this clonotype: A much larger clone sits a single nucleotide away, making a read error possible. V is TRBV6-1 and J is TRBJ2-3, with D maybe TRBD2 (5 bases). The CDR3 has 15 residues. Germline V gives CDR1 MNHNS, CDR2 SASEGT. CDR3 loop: CAGSRGSHPTDTQYF. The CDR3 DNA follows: TGTGCCGGCAGCCGGGGTTCCCACCCCACAGATACGCAGTATTTT.

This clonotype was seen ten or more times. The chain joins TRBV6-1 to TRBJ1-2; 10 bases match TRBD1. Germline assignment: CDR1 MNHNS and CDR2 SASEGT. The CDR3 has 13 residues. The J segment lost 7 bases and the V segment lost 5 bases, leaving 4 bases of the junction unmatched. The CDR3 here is CASSRQGAFGYTF. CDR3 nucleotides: TGTGCCAGCAGTCGACAGGGGGCCTTTGGCTACACCTTC.

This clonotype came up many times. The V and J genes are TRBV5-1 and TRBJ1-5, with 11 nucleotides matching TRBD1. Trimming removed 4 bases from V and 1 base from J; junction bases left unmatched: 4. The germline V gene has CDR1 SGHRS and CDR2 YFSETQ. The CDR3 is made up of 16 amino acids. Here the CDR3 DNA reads TGCGCCAGCAGCCCGGGGACAGGGGGGAGCAATCAGCCCCAGCATTTT. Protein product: CASSPGTGGSNQPQHF.

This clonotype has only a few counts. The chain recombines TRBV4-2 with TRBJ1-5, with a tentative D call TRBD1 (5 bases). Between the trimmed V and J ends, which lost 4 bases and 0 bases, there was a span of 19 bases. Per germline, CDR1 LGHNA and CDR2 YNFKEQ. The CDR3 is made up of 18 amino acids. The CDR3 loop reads CASSPGSRTGTSNQPQHF. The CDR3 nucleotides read TGTGCCAGCAGCCCAGGGAGCCGGACGGGAACTAGCAATCAGCCCCAGCATTTT.

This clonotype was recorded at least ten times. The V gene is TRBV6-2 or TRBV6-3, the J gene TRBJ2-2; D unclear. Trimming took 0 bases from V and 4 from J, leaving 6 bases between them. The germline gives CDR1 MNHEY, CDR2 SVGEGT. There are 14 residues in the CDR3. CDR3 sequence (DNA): TGTGCCAGCAGTTACTCGACGACCACCGGGGAGCTGTTTTTT. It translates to CASSYSTTTGELFF.

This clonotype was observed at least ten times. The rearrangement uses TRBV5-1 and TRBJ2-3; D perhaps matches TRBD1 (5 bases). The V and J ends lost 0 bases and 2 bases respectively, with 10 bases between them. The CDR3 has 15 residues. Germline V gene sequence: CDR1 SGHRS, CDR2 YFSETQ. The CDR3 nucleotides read TGCGCCAGCAGCTTGGAGGGGCAATACACAGATACGCAGTATTTT. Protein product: CASSLEGQYTDTQYF.

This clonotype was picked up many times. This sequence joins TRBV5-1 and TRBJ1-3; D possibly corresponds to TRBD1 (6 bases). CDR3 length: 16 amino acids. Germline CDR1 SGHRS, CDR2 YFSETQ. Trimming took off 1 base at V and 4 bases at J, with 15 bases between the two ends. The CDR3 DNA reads TGCGCCAGCAGCTTGACGGGGGCAATAAGGGGAAACACCATATATTTT. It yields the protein CASSLTGAIRGNTIYF.

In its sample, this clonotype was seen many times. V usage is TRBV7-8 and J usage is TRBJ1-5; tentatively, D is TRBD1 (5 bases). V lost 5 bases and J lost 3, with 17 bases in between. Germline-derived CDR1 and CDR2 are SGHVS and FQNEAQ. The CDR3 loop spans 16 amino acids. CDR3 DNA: TGTGCCAGCAGCCAACCCGACGACAGTCTCAATCAGCCCCAGCATTTT. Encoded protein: CASSQPDDSLNQPQHF.

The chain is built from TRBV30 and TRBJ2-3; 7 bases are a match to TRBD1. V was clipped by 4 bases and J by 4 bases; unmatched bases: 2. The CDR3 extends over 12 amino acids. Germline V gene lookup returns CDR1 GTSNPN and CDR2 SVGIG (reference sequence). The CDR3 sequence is CAWKGGPDTQYF. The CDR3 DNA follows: TGTGCCTGGAAAGGGGGCCCAGATACGCAGTATTTT.

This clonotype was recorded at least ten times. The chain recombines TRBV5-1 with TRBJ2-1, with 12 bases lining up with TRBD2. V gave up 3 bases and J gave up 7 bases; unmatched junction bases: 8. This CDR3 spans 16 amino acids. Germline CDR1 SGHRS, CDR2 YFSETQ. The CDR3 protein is CASSSSLAGGRNEQFF. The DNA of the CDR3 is TGCGCCAGCAGCTCTTCCCTAGCGGGGGGGCGGAATGAGCAGTTCTTC.

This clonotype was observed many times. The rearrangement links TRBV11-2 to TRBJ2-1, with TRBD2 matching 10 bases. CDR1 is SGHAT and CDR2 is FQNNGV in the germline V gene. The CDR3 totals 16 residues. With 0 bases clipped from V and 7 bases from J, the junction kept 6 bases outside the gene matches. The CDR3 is CASSLEPSGGANEQFF. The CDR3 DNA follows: TGTGCCAGCAGCTTAGAGCCTAGCGGGGGTGCGAATGAGCAGTTCTTC.

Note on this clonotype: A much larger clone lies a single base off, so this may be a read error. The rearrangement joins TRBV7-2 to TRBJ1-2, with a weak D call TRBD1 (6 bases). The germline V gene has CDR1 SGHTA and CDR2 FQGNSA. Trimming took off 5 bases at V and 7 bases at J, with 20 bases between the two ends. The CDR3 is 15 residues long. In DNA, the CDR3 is TGTGCCAGCAGCCCGAGATGGGGGCGGCTTGCTGGCTACACCTTC. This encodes CASSPRWGRLAGYTF.

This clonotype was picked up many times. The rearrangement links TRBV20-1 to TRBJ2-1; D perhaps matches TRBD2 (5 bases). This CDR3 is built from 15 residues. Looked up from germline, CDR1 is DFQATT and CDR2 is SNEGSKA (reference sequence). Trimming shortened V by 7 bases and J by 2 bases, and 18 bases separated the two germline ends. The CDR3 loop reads CSVNRGAFAYNEQFF. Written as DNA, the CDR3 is TGCAGTGTTAATCGGGGAGCCTTCGCCTACAATGAGCAGTTCTTC.

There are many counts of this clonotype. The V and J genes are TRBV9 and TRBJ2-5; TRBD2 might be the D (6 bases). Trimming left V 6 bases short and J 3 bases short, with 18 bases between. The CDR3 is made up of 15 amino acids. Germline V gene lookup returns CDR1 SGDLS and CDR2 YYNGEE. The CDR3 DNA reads TGTGCCAGCACCAAAAGGACTATTGCCGAAGAGACCCAGTACTTC. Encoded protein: CASTKRTIAEETQYF.

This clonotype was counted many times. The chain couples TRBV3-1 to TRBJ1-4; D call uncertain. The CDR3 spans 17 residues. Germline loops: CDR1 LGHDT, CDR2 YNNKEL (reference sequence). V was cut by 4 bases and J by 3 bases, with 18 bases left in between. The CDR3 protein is CASSPIRSGKANEKLFF. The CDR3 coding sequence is TGTGCCAGCAGCCCTATTCGGTCCGGAAAGGCTAATGAAAAACTGTTTTTT.

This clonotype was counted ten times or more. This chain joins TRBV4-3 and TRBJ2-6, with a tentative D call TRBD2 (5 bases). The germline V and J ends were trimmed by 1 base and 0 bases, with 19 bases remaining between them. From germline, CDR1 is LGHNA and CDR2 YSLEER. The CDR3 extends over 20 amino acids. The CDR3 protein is CASSQGFEGAGSSGANVLTF. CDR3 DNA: TGCGCCAGCAGCCAAGGTTTTGAGGGAGCTGGTAGCTCTGGGGCCAACGTCCTGACTTTC.

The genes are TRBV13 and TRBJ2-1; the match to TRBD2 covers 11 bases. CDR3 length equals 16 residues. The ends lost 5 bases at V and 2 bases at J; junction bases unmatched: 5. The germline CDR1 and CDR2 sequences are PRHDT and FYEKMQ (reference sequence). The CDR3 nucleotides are TGTGCCAGCAGCCGCTTTAGCGGGGGGGCCTACAATGAGCAGTTCTTC. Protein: CASSRFSGGAYNEQFF.

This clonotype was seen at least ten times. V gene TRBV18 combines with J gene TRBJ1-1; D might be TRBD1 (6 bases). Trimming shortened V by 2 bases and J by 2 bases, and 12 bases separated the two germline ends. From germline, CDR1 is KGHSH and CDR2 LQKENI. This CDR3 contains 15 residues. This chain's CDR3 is CASSPSGQRNTEAFF. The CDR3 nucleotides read TGTGCCAGCTCACCAAGCGGACAGAGAAACACTGAAGCTTTCTTT.

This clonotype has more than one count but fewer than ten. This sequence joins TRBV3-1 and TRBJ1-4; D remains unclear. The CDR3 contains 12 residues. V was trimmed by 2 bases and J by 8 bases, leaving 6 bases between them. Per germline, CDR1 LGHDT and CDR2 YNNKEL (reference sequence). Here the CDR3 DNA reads TGTGCCAGCAGCCAACGCGCCGAAAAACTGTTTTTT. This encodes CASSQRAEKLFF.

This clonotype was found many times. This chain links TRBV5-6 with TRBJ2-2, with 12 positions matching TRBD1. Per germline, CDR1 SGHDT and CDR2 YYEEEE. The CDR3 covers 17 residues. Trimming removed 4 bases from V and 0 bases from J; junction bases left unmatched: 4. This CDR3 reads CASSKGQGASNTGELFF. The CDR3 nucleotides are TGTGCCAGCAGCAAGGGACAGGGGGCTTCGAACACCGGGGAGCTGTTTTTT.

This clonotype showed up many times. CDR3: CASSLGGQGHEQFF. The CDR3 nucleotides read TGCGCCAGCAGCTTGGGGGGACAGGGGCATGAGCAGTTCTTC. The gene calls are TRBV5-1 and TRBJ2-1; 10 nucleotides line up with TRBD1. With 0 bases clipped from V and 8 bases from J, the junction kept 2 bases outside the gene matches. CDR1 SGHRS and CDR2 YFSETQ come from the germline V gene. This CDR3 has 14 amino acids.

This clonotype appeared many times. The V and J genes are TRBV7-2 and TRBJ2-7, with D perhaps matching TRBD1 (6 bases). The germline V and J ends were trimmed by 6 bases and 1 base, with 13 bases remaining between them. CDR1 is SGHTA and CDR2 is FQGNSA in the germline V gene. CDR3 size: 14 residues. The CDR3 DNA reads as TGTGCCAGCAGGGTCCACAGGGATTCCTACGAGCAGTACTTC. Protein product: CASRVHRDSYEQYF.

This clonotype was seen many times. The CDR3 nucleotides are TGTGCCACCAGCAGAGATCGGGGGGGGGGACCAGATACGCAGTATTTT. This encodes CATSRDRGGGPDTQYF. This chain uses TRBV15 with TRBJ2-3; TRBD2 matches 8 bases. The trim removed 0 bases at V and 4 bases at J, leaving 6 bases unmatched. The CDR3 has 16 residues. The germline V gene has CDR1 LNHNV and CDR2 YYDKDF (reference sequence).

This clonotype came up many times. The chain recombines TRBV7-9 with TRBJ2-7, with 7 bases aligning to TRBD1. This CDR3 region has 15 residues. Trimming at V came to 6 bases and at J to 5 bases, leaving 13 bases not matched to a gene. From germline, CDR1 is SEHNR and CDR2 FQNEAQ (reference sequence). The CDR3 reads CASRLGQPGFDEQYF. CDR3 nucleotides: TGTGCCAGCAGGTTGGGACAGCCCGGTTTTGACGAGCAGTACTTC.

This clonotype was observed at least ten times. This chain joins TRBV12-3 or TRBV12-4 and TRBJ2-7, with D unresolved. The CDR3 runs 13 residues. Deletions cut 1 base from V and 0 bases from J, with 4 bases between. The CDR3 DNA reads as TGTGCCAGCAGTTTAGGCAACTCCTACGAGCAGTACTTC. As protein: CASSLGNSYEQYF.

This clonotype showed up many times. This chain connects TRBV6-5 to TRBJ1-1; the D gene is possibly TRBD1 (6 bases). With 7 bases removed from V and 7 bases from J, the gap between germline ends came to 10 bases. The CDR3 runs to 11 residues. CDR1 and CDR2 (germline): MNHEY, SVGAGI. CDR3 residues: CASTRGGEAFF. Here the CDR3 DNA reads TGTGCCAGCACCCGAGGGGGTGAAGCTTTCTTT.

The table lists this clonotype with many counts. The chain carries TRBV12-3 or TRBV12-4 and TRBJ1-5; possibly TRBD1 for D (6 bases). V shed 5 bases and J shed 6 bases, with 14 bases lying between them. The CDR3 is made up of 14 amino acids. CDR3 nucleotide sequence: TGTGCCAGCAGTGGGGGGGGAGGGGGTCAGCCCCAGCATTTT. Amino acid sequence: CASSGGGGGQPQHF.